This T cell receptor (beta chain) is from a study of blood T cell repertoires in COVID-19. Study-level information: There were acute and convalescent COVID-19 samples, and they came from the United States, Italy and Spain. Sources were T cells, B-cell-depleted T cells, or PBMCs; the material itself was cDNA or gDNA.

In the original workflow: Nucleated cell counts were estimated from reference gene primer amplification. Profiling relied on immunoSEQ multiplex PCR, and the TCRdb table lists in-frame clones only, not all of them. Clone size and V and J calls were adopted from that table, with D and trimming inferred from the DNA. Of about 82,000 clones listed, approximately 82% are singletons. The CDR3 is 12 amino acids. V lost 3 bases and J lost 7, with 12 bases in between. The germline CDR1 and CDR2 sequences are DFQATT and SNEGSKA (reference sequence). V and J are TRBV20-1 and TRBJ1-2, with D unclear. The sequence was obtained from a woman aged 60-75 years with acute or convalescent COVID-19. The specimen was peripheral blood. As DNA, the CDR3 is TGCAGTGCTAGTCATGAGGGAAGTGGCTACACCTTC. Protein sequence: CSASHEGSGYTF.